The next 16 T cell receptor beta chains were all read from a single sample in a study of blood T cell repertoires in COVID-19. Here immunoSEQ multiplex PCR was the method, and the copy in TCRdb shows in-frame clones only, minus some. The profile shows around 70,000 clones, approximately 92% of them singletons. Sequencing was performed on peripheral blood. These receptors all stem from a man of 80 years or more with acute or convalescent COVID-19.

The V and J genes are TRBV19 and TRBJ1-1, with 7 bases aligning to TRBD1. The CDR3 sequence is 17 residues long. With 0 bases clipped from V and 1 base from J, the junction kept 8 bases outside the gene matches. Per the germline V gene, CDR1 is LNHDA and CDR2 is SQIVND (reference sequence). The CDR3 is CASSIEQGQGWNTEAFF. The CDR3 DNA sequence: TGTGCCAGTAGTATAGAACAGGGGCAAGGGTGGAACACTGAAGCTTTCTTT.

This sequence joins TRBV2 and TRBJ2-5, with D perhaps matching TRBD2 (5 bases). The length of the CDR3 is 13 residues. V was cut by 4 bases and J by 9 bases, with 15 bases left in between. CDR1 is SNHLY and CDR2 is FYNNEI in the germline V gene. In DNA form, the CDR3 reads TGTGCCAGCAGTGTGGGATTTCGAGGGCCCCAGTACTTC. It encodes CASSVGFRGPQYF.

The V call is TRBV5-6, the J call TRBJ2-7; D is unclear. V lost 2 bases, J lost 0 bases, and 6 bases lay in between. The length of the CDR3 is 13 residues. Germline V lookup: CDR1 SGHDT, CDR2 YYEEEE. The CDR3 sequence: CASSFVHSYEQYF. Here the CDR3 DNA reads TGTGCCAGCAGCTTTGTCCACTCCTACGAGCAGTACTTC.

CDR3 bases: TGTGCCAGCAGCGACCCGACAGGTCCTCGCTACAATGAGCAGTTCTTC. Residues: CASSDPTGPRYNEQFF. The chain combines TRBV6-2 or TRBV6-3 with TRBJ2-1; TRBD1 is a possible D gene (6 bases). Germline assignment: CDR1 MNHEY and CDR2 SVGEGT. The V end was cut by 6 bases, the J end by 3 bases, with 18 bases between. This CDR3 has 16 residues.

V usage is TRBV4-1 and J usage is TRBJ2-6; D call uncertain. CDR3 length: 17 amino acids. With 6 bases removed from V and 2 bases from J, the gap between germline ends came to 17 bases. The V gene's germline CDR1 is MGHRA and CDR2 YSYEKL. The CDR3, as DNA: TGCGCCAGCAGACCAAGACATTTTCTTGCTGGGGCCAACGTCCTGACTTTC. Translated: CASRPRHFLAGANVLTF.

The chain links TRBV5-6 to TRBJ2-5; the match to TRBD1 covers 7 bases. The CDR3 extends over 15 amino acids. Germline assignment: CDR1 SGHDT and CDR2 YYEEEE. V shed 4 bases and J 5 bases; nucleotides not matched to a gene: 11. In nucleotides, the CDR3 is TGTGCCAGCAGCCACGACAGGGCGGTTCGGGAGACCCAGTACTTC. Its protein product is CASSHDRAVRETQYF.

The gene calls are TRBV3-1 (or the pseudogene TRBV3-2) and TRBJ1-1, with D maybe TRBD1 (5 bases). The CDR3 is made up of 14 amino acids. In germline, CDR1 is LGHDT, CDR2 YNNKEL (reference sequence). V was cut by 3 bases and J by 5 bases, with 13 bases left in between. The CDR3 is CASSQPGVGTEAFF. CDR3 nucleotides: TGTGCCAGCAGCCAGCCGGGGGTAGGAACTGAAGCTTTCTTT.

The CDR3 region is CSVDAGGQGNEKLFF. The CDR3 DNA reads as TGCAGCGTTGATGCCGGGGGGCAGGGTAATGAAAAACTGTTTTTT. V and J are TRBV29-1 and TRBJ1-4; the D gene is possibly TRBD1 (6 bases). Germline V CDR1 and CDR2: SQVTM, ANQGSEA. V was pared by 3 bases and J by 4 bases, with 15 bases between. This CDR3 has 15 amino acids.

The chain employs TRBV3-1 (or the pseudogene TRBV3-2) and TRBJ2-2; 7 positions agree with TRBD2. V was clipped by 4 bases and J by 5 bases; unmatched bases: 4. The V gene's germline CDR1 is LGHDT and CDR2 YNNKEL (reference sequence). The CDR3 sequence is 14 residues long. DNA for the CDR3: TGTGCCAGCAGCCTCGGGGAGGGTACCGGGGAGCTGTTTTTT. Translation: CASSLGEGTGELFF.

The rearrangement joins TRBV24-1 to TRBJ1-2; D might be TRBD1 (6 bases). Germline lookup yields CDR1 KGHDR and CDR2 SFDVKD. V was trimmed by 6 bases and J by 3 bases, leaving 10 bases between them. CDR3 length equals 13 residues. DNA of the CDR3: TGTGCCACCAGTCGGGACACCTACTATGGCTACACCTTC. Amino acids: CATSRDTYYGYTF.

This CDR3 reads CAWSTPVGGLFF. The CDR3 nucleotides are TGTGCCTGGAGTACGCCAGTCGGAGGGCTGTTTTTT. The chain has TRBV30 and TRBJ2-2, with D possibly matching TRBD2 (5 bases). This CDR3 region has 12 residues. In germline, CDR1 is GTSNPN, CDR2 SVGIG (reference sequence). V was trimmed by 2 bases and J by 13 bases, leaving 14 bases between them.

This clone was picked up one time. This sequence joins TRBV7-9 and TRBJ1-1; TRBD1 is a possible D gene (5 bases). V shed 5 bases and J shed 1 base, with 17 bases lying between them. CDR1 SEHNR and CDR2 FQNEAQ come from the germline V gene (reference sequence). The CDR3 covers 16 residues. The CDR3 nucleotides are TGTGCCAGCAGCCCGTCAGGTCGAAGGGGGAACACTGAAGCTTTCTTT. It specifies CASSPSGRRGNTEAFF.

The chain carries TRBV2 and TRBJ2-1; 10 bases map to TRBD2. CDR3 length: 14 residues. After removal of 7 bases from V and 3 bases from J, the junction contained 3 bases not matched to a gene. Germline V gives CDR1 SNHLY, CDR2 FYNNEI. The CDR3 DNA is TGTGCCAGCAAGGCTAGCGGGGGCTACAATGAGCAGTTCTTC. Translation gives CASKASGGYNEQFF.

The chain links TRBV9 to TRBJ1-3; 10 bases agree with TRBD1. Germline lookup yields CDR1 SGDLS and CDR2 YYNGEE. There are 15 residues in the CDR3. V trimming: 5 bases; J trimming: 4 bases; junction bases outside the gene matches: 6. The CDR3 DNA reads TGTGCCAGCAGTGGGACAGGGGTCAGAGGAAACACCATATATTTT. This gives the protein CASSGTGVRGNTIYF.

The chain is built from TRBV3-1 (or the pseudogene TRBV3-2) and TRBJ1-1, with 7 bases lining up with TRBD1. The CDR3 is made up of 14 amino acids. V lost 4 bases, J lost 8 bases, and 10 bases stayed unmatched. Per germline, CDR1 LGHDT and CDR2 YNNKEL (reference sequence). CDR3 sequence (DNA): TGTGCCAGCAGCCTCCCACAGGGGTCCGCGGAAGCTTTCTTT. Translating gives CASSLPQGSAEAFF.

The rearrangement links TRBV12-5 to TRBJ2-1; possibly TRBD1 for D (5 bases). The CDR3 extends over 15 amino acids. In germline, CDR1 is LGHNT, CDR2 FRNRAP. Trimming left V 1 base short and J 8 bases short, with 15 bases between. The CDR3 loop is CASGLGGLPTDEQFF. The CDR3 DNA reads as TGTGCTAGTGGTTTGGGGGGCTTACCTACGGATGAGCAGTTCTTC.